This T cell receptor (beta chain) was observed in a study of beta chain features in type 1 diabetes. This clone was seen more than once but under ten times. Its antigen is still unknown. The authors obtained over 98% purity in all sorted populations. Since all of the isolated RNA was reverse transcribed, expressed TCRB transcripts were what got sequenced. Some clones are missing from TCRdb's copy, which holds only in-frame ones; the method was immunoSEQ multiplex PCR. The data contain 860,000 or so clones, roughly 15% of them singletons. Whole-study findings and limits: The VDJ junctions of type 1 diabetes patients carried fewer insertions and more deletions.

The CDR3 loop spans 13 amino acids. The germline CDR1 and CDR2 sequences are SNHLY and FYNNEI. V shed 7 bases, J shed 5 bases, and the junction held 7 bases outside the gene matches. This TCR derives from a woman under 30 in good health. The chain joins TRBV2 to TRBJ2-5; 7 bases line up with TRBD2. The sample consisted of naive CD4+ T cells from blood. CDR3: CASTAGEVETQYF. The CDR3 DNA is TGTGCCAGCACGGCGGGAGAGGTGGAGACCCAGTACTTC.